What follows are 23 T cell receptor beta chains derived from one specimen sequenced in a study of beta chain features in type 1 diabetes. What was sequenced were expressed TCRB transcripts, since all of the isolated RNA had been reverse transcribed. TCRdb keeps only in-frame clones here, not all; method: immunoSEQ multiplex PCR. This table has 200,000 to 250,000 clones, roughly a tenth appearing once. The material sequenced was central memory CD4+ T cells from blood. These receptors were obtained from a man aged 18 to 30 in good health.

The chain links TRBV6-1 to TRBJ2-2; possibly TRBD1 for D (5 bases). There are 14 residues in the CDR3. The germline V gene has CDR1 MNHNS and CDR2 SASEGT. V lost 8 bases, J lost 3 bases, and 13 bases lay in between. Written as DNA, the CDR3 is TGTGCCAGCCGCAGGGAATGGGACACCGGGGAGCTGTTTTTT. It yields the protein CASRREWDTGELFF.

The chain combines TRBV4-3 with TRBJ1-5; D call uncertain. This CDR3 comprises 13 residues. With 5 bases removed from V and 7 bases from J, the gap between germline ends came to 12 bases. Germline loops: CDR1 LGHNA, CDR2 YSLEER. The CDR3 sequence is CASSSRLRQPQHF. CDR3 in DNA: TGCGCCAGCAGCTCGCGACTGAGGCAGCCCCAGCATTTT.

The chain joins TRBV5-4 to TRBJ2-2; a weak D match, TRBD1 (8 bases). In germline, CDR1 is SGHNT, CDR2 YYREEE (reference sequence). This CDR3 is 15 amino acids long. Trimming shortened V by 4 bases and J by 6 bases, and 16 bases separated the two germline ends. CDR3 loop: CASSGRTGRAGELFF. CDR3 nucleotide sequence: TGTGCCAGCAGCGGACGGACAGGGAGGGCCGGGGAGCTGTTTTTT.

This clone appeared a few times. The gene calls are TRBV29-1 and TRBJ2-3; D not resolved. V was pared by 7 bases and J by 4 bases, with 12 bases between. CDR3 length: 12 amino acids. Per the germline V gene, CDR1 is SQVTM and CDR2 is ANQGSEA. The CDR3 DNA follows: TGCAGCGCAAACTTCGGGTCAGATACGCAGTATTTT. Translating it yields CSANFGSDTQYF.

CDR3 region: CASSSHGQGAGANVLTF. As DNA, the CDR3 is TGTGCCAGCAGTTCCCACGGACAGGGGGCTGGGGCCAACGTCCTGACTTTC. J is TRBJ2-6 and V is TRBV28, with 10 nucleotides matching TRBD1. V lost 4 bases and J lost 2; bases outside the gene matches: 5. Germline V gives CDR1 MDHEN, CDR2 SYDVKM. This CDR3 has 17 residues.

This CDR3 reads CASSLDSPGSGEQFF. The CDR3 DNA sequence: TGTGCCAGCAGCTTGGATTCTCCAGGGTCCGGTGAGCAGTTCTTC. V and J are TRBV5-4 and TRBJ2-1, with D tentatively TRBD1 (5 bases). CDR3 length: 15 amino acids. Trimming took off 0 bases at V and 9 bases at J, with 16 bases between the two ends. CDR1 and CDR2 (germline): SGHNT, YYREEE (reference sequence).

The table lists this clone with a few counts. The chain is built from TRBV11-1 and TRBJ2-5, with D hard to call. Germline CDR1 and CDR2: SGHAT and FQDESV (reference sequence). V was pared by 4 bases and J by 5 bases, with 8 bases between. This CDR3 spans 12 amino acids. As DNA, the CDR3 is TGTGCCAGCAGCTACCTTGGTGAGACCCAGTACTTC. Protein: CASSYLGETQYF.

The chain's CDR3 is CASSLLGAGHNEQFF. The DNA for the CDR3 is TGTGCCAGCAGCTTGCTTGGAGCGGGGCACAATGAGCAGTTCTTC. The chain is built from TRBV5-6 and TRBJ2-1; 7 bases are a match to TRBD2. Germline V lookup: CDR1 SGHDT, CDR2 YYEEEE. V dropped 1 base and J dropped 5; count of bases not matched to a gene: 6. This CDR3 is 15 amino acids long.

By proportion, this clone is medium-sized. V usage is TRBV14 and J usage is TRBJ2-1, with D perhaps given as TRBD1 or TRBD2 (5 bases each). Germline assignment: CDR1 SGHDN and CDR2 FVKESK. Trimming removed 4 bases from V and 3 bases from J, with 10 bases in between. This CDR3 has 14 amino acids. The CDR3 nucleotides read TGTGCCAGCAGCCCGGGACCGTACTACAATGAGCAGTTCTTC. Translating it yields CASSPGPYYNEQFF.

A note on this clone: A read error may account for a junction end that differs from germline. The chain uses TRBV20-1 and TRBJ1-4; 7 positions agree with TRBD1. Germline V CDR1 and CDR2: DFQATT, SNEGSKA (reference sequence). The CDR3 is made up of 11 amino acids. The CDR3 loop reads CGGQENGKLFF. CDR3 in DNA: TGCGGAGGACAGGAAAATGGAAAACTGTTTTTT.

This clone was counted a few times. The CDR3 spells CASRGALEETQYF. The CDR3 nucleotides read TGCGCCAGCAGAGGGGCTCTAGAAGAGACCCAGTACTTC. The V gene is TRBV5-1, the J gene TRBJ2-5; TRBD1 might be the D (5 bases). Trimming removed 5 bases from V and 3 bases from J, with 11 bases in between. In germline, CDR1 is SGHRS, CDR2 YFSETQ. The CDR3 runs to 13 residues.

The chain joins TRBV7-9 to TRBJ2-5; 7 bases are a match to TRBD1. The germline V gene encodes CDR1 SEHNR and CDR2 FQNEAQ (reference sequence). The trim removed 5 bases at V and 5 bases at J, leaving 8 bases unmatched. The CDR3 covers 14 residues. Here the CDR3 reads CASSPRTGSETQYF. DNA for the CDR3: TGTGCCAGCAGCCCTCGGACAGGCTCGGAGACCCAGTACTTC.

This clone was seen a handful of times. The V call is TRBV29-1, the J call TRBJ1-1; D is unresolved. Germline lookup yields CDR1 SQVTM and CDR2 ANQGSEA. The CDR3 has 12 residues. V lost 4 bases, J lost 4 bases, and 10 bases lay in between. CDR3 residues: CSVVTASTEAFF. The DNA of the CDR3 is TGCAGCGTTGTAACCGCTTCCACTGAAGCTTTCTTT.

This clone was seen a few times. V is TRBV20-1 and J is TRBJ2-5, with D unclear. The closer fit of TRBJ2-7 to the DNA end suggests the J call may be wrong. The germline gives CDR1 DFQATT, CDR2 SNEGSKA (reference sequence). The CDR3 is made up of 10 amino acids. The CDR3 region has the DNA TGCAGTGCTAGAGGCGTCGAGCAGTACTTC. Translation gives CSARGVEQYF.

This clone occurred a few times. The chain recombines TRBV18 with TRBJ2-2, with D hard to call. CDR1 is KGHSH and CDR2 is LQKENI in the germline V gene. The V end lost 2 bases, the J end lost 0 bases, and 7 bases lay between the germline ends. This CDR3 has 15 residues. The CDR3 bases are TGTGCCAGCTCACCAAGGACCACGAACACCGGGGAGCTGTTTTTT. It specifies CASSPRTTNTGELFF.

In this sample, this clone turned up a few times. V is TRBV29-1 and J is TRBJ2-3; tentative D call: TRBD1 (5 bases). Germline V gene data show CDR1 as SQVTM and CDR2 as ANQGSEA. The CDR3 is 14 amino acids. V lost 6 bases, J lost 0 bases, and 13 bases lay in between. The CDR3 DNA follows: TGCAGCGTCGCCACAGGTTTTAGCACAGATACGCAGTATTTT. Translation gives CSVATGFSTDTQYF.

A few counts support this clone. This chain connects TRBV14 to TRBJ2-1; 10 bases line up with TRBD1. The CDR3 is made up of 19 amino acids. V was pared by 4 bases and J by 0 bases, with 12 bases of the junction left unmatched. Germline V gene lookup returns CDR1 SGHDN and CDR2 FVKESK. The CDR3, as DNA: TGTGCCAGCAGCCGGAGGACAGGGGGTAGCTCGGGCTCCTACAATGAGCAGTTCTTC. Encoded protein: CASSRRTGGSSGSYNEQFF.

This clone was found a few times. The V call is TRBV6-5, the J call TRBJ2-1; D ambiguous. Per germline, CDR1 MNHEY and CDR2 SVGAGI. This CDR3 has 14 amino acids. The V end was cut by 7 bases, the J end by 2 bases, with 12 bases between. CDR3 sequence (DNA): TGTGCCAGCAACGTCCTTGGGCCCTACAATGAGCAGTTCTTC. It encodes CASNVLGPYNEQFF.

Note on this clone: Other DNA sequences in the sample encode the same CDR3. The genes are TRBV30 and TRBJ2-3; D unclear. This CDR3 comprises 12 residues. The germline gives CDR1 GTSNPN, CDR2 SVGIG (reference sequence). Trimming left V 2 bases short and J 1 base short, with 4 bases between. DNA for the CDR3: TGTGCCTGGAGTTCGGGCACAGATACGCAGTATTTT. Its translation: CAWSSGTDTQYF. Using reference TRBV30 and TRBJ2-3 for the parts outside the CDR3, the full variable domain is SQTIHQWPATLVQPVGSPLSLECTVEGTSNPNLYWYRQAAGRGLQLLFYSVGIGQISSEVPQNLSASRPQDRQFILSSKKLLLSDSGFYLCAWSSGTDTQYFGPGTRLTVL.

A few counts support this clone. CDR3 coding DNA: TGTGCCAGCAGCGTTCGGACGGCTCTTAACTATGGCTACACCTTC. Amino acids: CASSVRTALNYGYTF. The V call is TRBV14, the J call TRBJ1-2; D remains ambiguous. Germline V gives CDR1 SGHDN, CDR2 FVKESK. The V and J ends lost 5 bases and 1 base respectively, with 14 bases between them. The CDR3 runs to 15 residues.

J is TRBJ1-5 and V is TRBV4-3, with 7 bases aligning to TRBD1. Germline-derived CDR1 and CDR2 are LGHNA and YSLEER. The CDR3 sequence is 15 residues long. The J segment lost 6 bases and the V segment lost 4 bases, leaving 9 bases of the junction unmatched. The CDR3, as DNA: TGCGCCAGCAGCCCCGAGACGGCAGGGGGTCAGCCCCAGCATTTT. Its translation: CASSPETAGGQPQHF.

This clone was seen at least ten times. The V and J genes are TRBV7-2 and TRBJ1-1, with no clear D. The CDR3 is made up of 13 amino acids. V was shortened by 3 bases and J by 1 base, with 6 bases between the two germline ends. Per germline, CDR1 SGHTA and CDR2 FQGNSA. The CDR3 DNA reads TGTGCCAGCAGCTTTTCGGCGAACACTGAAGCTTTCTTT. It specifies CASSFSANTEAFF.

This clone occurred a few times. The gene calls are TRBV18 and TRBJ1-4, with D perhaps matching TRBD1 (5 bases). CDR1 and CDR2 (germline): KGHSH, LQKENI. The CDR3 totals 16 residues. V was clipped by 3 bases and J by 0 bases, with 11 bases between them. The CDR3 loop reads CASSPGLAATNEKLFF. In DNA, the CDR3 is TGTGCCAGCTCACCGGGACTCGCCGCAACTAATGAAAAACTGTTTTTT.